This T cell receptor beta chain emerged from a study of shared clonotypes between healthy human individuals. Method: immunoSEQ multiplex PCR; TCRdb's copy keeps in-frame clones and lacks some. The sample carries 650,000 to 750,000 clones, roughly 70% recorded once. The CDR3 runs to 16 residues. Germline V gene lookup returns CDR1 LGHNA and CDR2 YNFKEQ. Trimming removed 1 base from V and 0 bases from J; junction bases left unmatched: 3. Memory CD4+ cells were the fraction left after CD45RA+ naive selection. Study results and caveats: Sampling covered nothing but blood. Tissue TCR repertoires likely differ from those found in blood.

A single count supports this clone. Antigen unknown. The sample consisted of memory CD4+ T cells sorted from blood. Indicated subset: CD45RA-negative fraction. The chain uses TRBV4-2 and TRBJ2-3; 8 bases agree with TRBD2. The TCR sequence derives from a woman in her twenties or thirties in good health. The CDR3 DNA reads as TGTGCCAGCAGCCAAGGGCGGGAGGCTAGCACAGATACGCAGTATTTT. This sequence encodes CASSQGREASTDTQYF.